This entry lists 10 T cell receptor beta chains sequenced from one sample in a study of cytomegalovirus exposure and HLA in healthy donors. The primer mix had 60 Vbeta and 13 Jbeta primers. Method: immunoSEQ multiplex PCR; TCRdb's copy keeps in-frame clones and lacks some. The table has about 160,000 clones, 70% to 90% seen once. The sequencing sample was made of PBMCs. These receptors originate from a woman aged 30 to 39 in good health and CMV-seronegative.

V gene TRBV6-5 combines with J gene TRBJ1-3, with 8 nucleotides matching TRBD1. The V gene end was trimmed by 6 bases and the J gene end by 0 bases; junction bases not matched to a gene: 4. Germline lookup yields CDR1 MNHEY and CDR2 SVGAGI. CDR3 length: 15 amino acids. As DNA, the CDR3 is TGTGCCAGCAGGATGGACAGGGTCTCTGGAAACACCATATATTTT. Residues: CASRMDRVSGNTIYF.

Only a few counts were recorded for this clone. The V gene is TRBV6-1, the J gene TRBJ1-5, with D possibly TRBD1 on 5 matching bases. Germline V gene lookup returns CDR1 MNHNS and CDR2 SASEGT. The CDR3 has 15 amino acids. The ends were cut back, 1 base at V and 5 bases at J, with 12 bases in the middle. CDR3 protein: CASSEGGGADQPQHF. In nucleotides, the CDR3 is TGTGCCAGCAGTGAAGGAGGTGGGGCGGATCAGCCCCAGCATTTT.

The gene calls are TRBV4-3 and TRBJ2-4; weak D call: TRBD2 (6 bases). CDR3 size: 15 residues. In germline, CDR1 is LGHNA, CDR2 YSLEER. Trimming cost V 0 bases and J 9 bases, with 15 bases left between them. DNA of the CDR3: TGCGCCAGCAGCCAAGATCGTCGGGGACTCGGCATTCAGTACTTC. It specifies CASSQDRRGLGIQYF.

The chain couples TRBV29-1 to TRBJ2-7; the match to TRBD2 covers 7 bases. This CDR3 has 14 amino acids. V trimming: 4 bases; J trimming: 3 bases; junction bases outside the gene matches: 9. Germline V gives CDR1 SQVTM, CDR2 ANQGSEA. The CDR3, as DNA: TGCAGCGTTGGAGGAGCGGGAAGAAGCTACGAGCAGTACTTC. This codes for CSVGGAGRSYEQYF.

The chain is built from TRBV6-6 and TRBJ2-7; D might be TRBD2 (5 bases). Germline CDR1 MNHNY, CDR2 SVGAGI (reference sequence). This CDR3 has 14 residues. V dropped 8 bases and J dropped 0 bases, with 14 bases sitting between them. The CDR3 here is CASSKRAFSYEQYF. CDR3 in DNA: TGTGCCAGCTCAAAGAGGGCTTTCTCCTACGAGCAGTACTTC.

CDR3 in amino acids: CASSLMGGTNEKLFF. The CDR3 nucleotides are TGTGCCAGCAGCTTGATGGGGGGAACTAATGAAAAACTGTTTTTT. The chain uses TRBV7-9 and TRBJ1-4, with a possible D match to TRBD1 (5 bases). CDR3 length equals 15 residues. Trimming took off 3 bases at V and 1 base at J, with 9 bases between the two ends. CDR1 SEHNR and CDR2 FQNEAQ come from the germline V gene (reference sequence).

This rearrangement joins TRBV10-1 to TRBJ2-5, with TRBD2 identical over 9 bases. With the DNA end fitting TRBJ2-7 better, the J assignment may be wrong. CDR3 length: 14 residues. CDR1 is WNHNN, CDR2 SYGVQD, per germline (reference sequence). Here the CDR3 DNA reads TGCGCCAGCAGTATAGCGGGGGTCCCCTACGAGCAGTACTTC. Translated: CASSIAGVPYEQYF.

The chain has TRBV27 and TRBJ2-5; tentatively, D is TRBD2 (5 bases). The CDR3 totals 15 residues. Germline values: CDR1 MNHEY, CDR2 SMNVEV (reference sequence). The germline V and J ends were trimmed by 0 bases and 4 bases, with 12 bases remaining between them. The CDR3 DNA sequence: TGTGCCAGCAGTTTATCGTCCGGGATCCGAGAGACCCAGTACTTC. Its translation is CASSLSSGIRETQYF.

The V and J genes are TRBV23-1 and TRBJ2-3, with 7 bases fitting TRBD1. TRBV23-1 falls under the ORF class, with uncertain function. The CDR3 totals 11 residues. After removal of 11 bases from V and 4 bases from J, the junction contained 3 bases not matched to a gene. This chain's CDR3 is CAEGGSDTQYF. CDR3 DNA sequence: TGCGCCGAAGGGGGCTCAGATACGCAGTATTTT.

V and J are TRBV30 and TRBJ2-2; D might be TRBD2 (5 bases). This CDR3 comprises 16 residues. The germline V gene encodes CDR1 GTSNPN and CDR2 SVGIG (reference sequence). Trimming shortened V by 4 bases and J by 2 bases, and 17 bases separated the two germline ends. This CDR3 is CAWTGSRTLNTGELFF. Here the CDR3 DNA reads TGTGCCTGGACTGGAAGTCGGACTCTTAACACCGGGGAGCTGTTTTTT.